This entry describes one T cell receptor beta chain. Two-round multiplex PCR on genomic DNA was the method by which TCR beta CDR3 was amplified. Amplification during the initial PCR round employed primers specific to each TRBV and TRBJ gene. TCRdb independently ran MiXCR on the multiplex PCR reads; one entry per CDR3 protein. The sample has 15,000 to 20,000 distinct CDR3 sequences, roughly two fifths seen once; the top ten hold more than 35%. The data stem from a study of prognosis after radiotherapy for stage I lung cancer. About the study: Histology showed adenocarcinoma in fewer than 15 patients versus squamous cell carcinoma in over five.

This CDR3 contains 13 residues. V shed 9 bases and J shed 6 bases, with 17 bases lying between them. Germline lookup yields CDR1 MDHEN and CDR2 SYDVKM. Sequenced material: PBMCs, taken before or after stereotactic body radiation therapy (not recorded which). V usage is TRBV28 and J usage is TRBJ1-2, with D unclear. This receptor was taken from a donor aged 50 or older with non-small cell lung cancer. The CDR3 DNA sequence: TGTGCCAGTGTCCTCCCAGTCTCAAATGGCTACACCTTC. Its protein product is CASVLPVSNGYTF.